The 16 T cell receptor beta chains listed next were all sequenced from one sample in a study of T cell responses to AZD1222 COVID-19 vaccine. The table came from immunoSEQ multiplex PCR; TCRdb's copy has only in-frame clones and leaves some out. The sample has approximately 120,000 clones; about 89% are singletons. This specimen was peripheral blood, taken on day 0 of AZD1222 vaccination. Receptors were obtained from an adult in good health.

The sample holds a few counts of this clone. J is TRBJ2-1 and V is TRBV30; 10 bases are a match to TRBD1. Germline CDR1 reads GTSNPN; CDR2 reads SVGIG (reference sequence). J gave up 7 bases and V 5 bases, and 11 bases lay outside the gene matches. The CDR3 extends over 15 amino acids. CDR3 residues: CAWCLGQGIRNEQFF. CDR3 DNA sequence: TGTGCCTGGTGCCTGGGACAGGGGATTCGGAATGAGCAGTTCTTC.

The chain employs TRBV11-2 and TRBJ1-1; no clear D. CDR1 is SGHAT and CDR2 is FQNNGV in the germline V gene. The CDR3 runs to 14 residues. Deletions cut 5 bases from V and 2 bases from J, with 12 bases between. The CDR3 spells CASSHAGSNTEAFF. CDR3 nucleotides: TGTGCCAGCAGCCACGCAGGTTCTAACACTGAAGCTTTCTTT.

V gene TRBV7-9 combines with J gene TRBJ1-1, with TRBD1 matching 8 bases. The CDR3 loop spans 15 amino acids. V dropped 6 bases and J dropped 4; count of bases not matched to a gene: 10. CDR1 SEHNR and CDR2 FQNEAQ come from the germline V gene (reference sequence). CDR3 sequence: CASRERTGRATEAFF. The CDR3 bases are TGTGCCAGCAGAGAACGGACAGGGCGAGCCACTGAAGCTTTCTTT.

The chain combines TRBV7-9 with TRBJ1-6; maybe TRBD1 (5 bases). Germline CDR1 reads SEHNR; CDR2 reads FQNEAQ (reference sequence). The CDR3 runs 15 residues. The V end lost 2 bases, the J end lost 8 bases, and 13 bases lay between the germline ends. The CDR3 nucleotides are TGTGCCAGCAGCTTACGGGCAGGGACGTATTCACCCCTCCACTTT. Translation: CASSLRAGTYSPLHF.

CDR3 protein: CASSENRSLEKLFF. CDR3 DNA: TGTGCCAGCAGTGAAAACAGAAGCCTTGAAAAACTGTTTTTT. The rearrangement links TRBV2 to TRBJ1-4; no clear D gene. Germline lookup yields CDR1 SNHLY and CDR2 FYNNEI. The CDR3 has 14 amino acids. V dropped 2 bases and J dropped 7 bases, with 11 bases sitting between them. Full variable domain (outside the CDR3, taken from reference TRBV2 and TRBJ1-4): EPEVTQTPSHQVTQMGQEVILRCVPISNHLYFYWYRQILGQKVEFLVSFYNNEISEKSEIFDDQFSVERPDGSNFTLKIRSTKLEDSAMYFCASSENRSLEKLFFGSGTQLSVL.

The chain couples TRBV29-1 to TRBJ2-5; 9 positions agree with TRBD1. Germline CDR1 reads SQVTM; CDR2 reads ANQGSEA. The V segment lost 4 bases and the J segment 5 bases; nucleotides outside the gene matches: 5. There are 13 residues in the CDR3. The CDR3 reads CSVATGGLETQYF. CDR3 in DNA: TGCAGCGTTGCCACAGGGGGCTTGGAGACCCAGTACTTC.

The DNA of the CDR3 is TGTGCCATCAGTCGGGCGCAAACTGAAGCTTTCTTT. Protein product: CAISRAQTEAFF. The chain employs TRBV10-3 and TRBJ1-1; D is uncertain. Germline loops: CDR1 ENHRY, CDR2 SYGVKD. This CDR3 contains 12 residues. V lost 5 bases and J lost 5, with 9 bases in between.

The V gene is TRBV6-6, the J gene TRBJ1-3, with D uncertain. The CDR3 loop spans 13 amino acids. Germline CDR1 is MNHNY and CDR2 is SVGAGI (reference sequence). Between the trimmed V and J ends, which lost 0 bases and 7 bases, there was a span of 7 bases. The CDR3 protein is CASSYSNGNTIYF. CDR3 nucleotides: TGTGCCAGCAGTTACTCGAACGGCAACACCATATATTTT.

The rearrangement joins TRBV18 to TRBJ1-2; D possibly corresponds to TRBD1 (5 bases). Deletions cut 6 bases from V and 8 bases from J, with 19 bases between. The CDR3 length is 14 residues. Per germline, CDR1 KGHSH and CDR2 LQKENI. CDR3 region: CASSPPRGSGGYTF. In DNA form, the CDR3 reads TGTGCCAGCTCGCCCCCGAGGGGTTCGGGGGGCTACACCTTC.

This chain joins TRBV19 and TRBJ1-5, with unresolved D. Deletions cut 9 bases from V and 3 bases from J, with 15 bases between. The CDR3 runs 14 residues. Per the germline V gene, CDR1 is LNHDA and CDR2 is SQIVND (reference sequence). The CDR3 here is CASGQSTVNQPQHF. The CDR3, as DNA: TGTGCCAGCGGCCAGTCTACAGTCAATCAGCCCCAGCATTTT.

The V call is TRBV7-3, the J call TRBJ2-2; TRBD1 is a possible D gene (6 bases). Germline values: CDR1 SGHTA, CDR2 FQGTGA. There are 13 residues in the CDR3. V lost 3 bases, J lost 7 bases, and 9 bases lay in between. The CDR3 spells CASSFSGDGELFF. In DNA, the CDR3 is TGTGCCAGCAGCTTTTCAGGGGACGGGGAGCTGTTTTTT.

V is TRBV6-5 and J is TRBJ1-4; no clear D gene. The CDR3 runs 13 residues. Trimming removed 6 bases from V and 6 bases from J, with 11 bases in between. In germline, CDR1 is MNHEY, CDR2 SVGAGI. The CDR3 DNA reads as TGTGCCAGCAGCTCAATACCTGATGAAAAACTGTTTTTT. This gives the protein CASSSIPDEKLFF.

This chain uses TRBV30 with TRBJ1-5; possibly TRBD1 for D (6 bases). This CDR3 has 15 amino acids. The V gene's germline CDR1 is GTSNPN and CDR2 SVGIG (reference sequence). V dropped 0 bases and J dropped 2 bases, with 11 bases sitting between them. CDR3 sequence reads: CAWSVGGWGNQPQHF. The CDR3 DNA follows: TGTGCCTGGAGTGTGGGGGGCTGGGGCAATCAGCCCCAGCATTTT.

The chain combines TRBV27 with TRBJ1-1; D is uncertain. The CDR3 totals 15 residues. Per germline, CDR1 MNHEY and CDR2 SMNVEV (reference sequence). V gave up 2 bases and J gave up 5 bases, with 15 bases separating them. CDR3 residues: CASSLDPLQLTEAFF. CDR3 in DNA: TGTGCCAGCAGTTTAGACCCCCTACAGTTGACTGAAGCTTTCTTT.

The rearrangement joins TRBV30 to TRBJ1-1; D call uncertain. The ends were cut back, 2 bases at V and 2 bases at J, with 9 bases in the middle. Germline values: CDR1 GTSNPN, CDR2 SVGIG (reference sequence). CDR3 length equals 13 residues. The CDR3 is CAWSSGINTEAFF. CDR3 in DNA: TGTGCCTGGAGTTCCGGGATTAACACTGAAGCTTTCTTT.

This chain uses TRBV10-3 with TRBJ2-7; 9 bases fit TRBD2. CDR1 and CDR2 from the germline V gene are ENHRY and SYGVKD. CDR3 size: 13 residues. The V gene end was trimmed by 7 bases and the J gene end by 6 bases; junction bases not matched to a gene: 7. CDR3 DNA sequence: TGTGCCATCATGGCGGGGGGGCCGGGCGAGCAGTACTTC. Translated: CAIMAGGPGEQYF.